Listed below are T cell receptor beta chains from one sample, sequenced in a study of yellow fever vaccine responses in identical twins. TCRdb re-derived calls from the RT-PCR reads in MiXCR, one entry per CDR3 protein. The sample lists 11,000 to 15,000 distinct CDR3 sequences, approximately 84% seen once, with approximately 0.7% in the top ten. The sample consisted of T cells from blood (PBMCs), unsorted or a sorted subset (not recorded which), taken before or after yellow fever vaccination (not recorded which). These receptors were taken from a woman under 30 who received the yellow fever vaccine. CDR3s include the opening cysteine and the closing phenylalanine or tryptophan. D genes are given only for firm matches. Only some rows state a clone size, as once, few, many or a class for expanded clones.

j_call v_call d_call clone_size cdr3_aa cdr3_nt
TRBJ2-1 TRBV11-3 . . CASSLVRGAAEQFF TGTGCCAGCAGCTTAGTGCGAGGGGCCGCTGAGCAGTTCTTC
TRBJ1-2 TRBV2 . . CASSGDGYGYTF TGTGCCAGCAGTGGGGACGGCTATGGCTACACCTTC
TRBJ2-7 TRBV11-1 . . CASSLGQVFDEQYF TGTGCCAGCAGCTTAGGCCAGGTTTTCGACGAGCAGTACTTC
TRBJ1-5 TRBV19 TRBD1 . CASSTGTGTNQPQHF TGTGCCAGTAGTACCGGGACAGGGACAAATCAGCCCCAGCATTTT
TRBJ2-7 TRBV19 TRBD2 . CASRLAGGPPHEQYF TGTGCCAGTAGACTAGCGGGAGGGCCTCCCCACGAGCAGTACTTC
TRBJ2-5 TRBV5-1 TRBD2 . CASSLGSSGGSRQETQYF TGCGCCAGCAGCTTAGGTAGTAGCGGGGGCAGCCGGCAGGAAACCCAGTACTTC
TRBJ2-7 TRBV11-1 . . CASSLVKGAYEQYF TGTGCCAGCAGCTTAGTTAAAGGAGCCTACGAGCAGTACTTC
TRBJ2-4 TRBV20-1 TRBD1 . CSARYRGENIQYF TGCAGTGCTAGGTACAGGGGAGAAAACATTCAGTACTTC
TRBJ1-1 TRBV11-1 . once CASSRRAGASYTEAFF TGTGCCAGCAGCCGAAGAGCGGGGGCCTCGTACACTGAAGCTTTCTTT
TRBJ2-3 TRBV18 . . CASSSLRQTRADTQYF TGTGCCAGCTCATCTCTTCGGCAAACCCGAGCAGATACGCAGTATTTT